This note documents a single T cell receptor (beta chain) sequence. Its antigen target is currently unknown. No base-level quality is on record; no much larger clone is a single base apart. This sample is part of a study of control samples from healthy donors and cancer patients (dated by TCRdb to 2020 to 2021). V gives up 3 bases and J gives up 3 bases, and the segment between their germline ends measures 11 bases. The cysteine opens and the phenylalanine closes a CDR3 of 14 amino acids. The DNA shown is the 42-base CDR3, in frame from base 1. CDR1 is given as MGHRA and CDR2 as YSYEKL, both from the germline V gene. To prepare the library, the immunoSEQ multiplex PCR assay was applied. TCRdb took this table from immuneACCESS and kept in-frame rearrangements with V and J called. Such tables lack part of the clones; where checked against another copy, unresolved V genes explain under half of the gap, and the rest is unexplained. The sample table contains around 78,000 clones; only one count was recorded for around 94% of them. Together, the top ten hold 4.5% to 6% of the sample.

The rearranged chain carries TRBV4-1 and TRBJ1-2; a confident D gene designation cannot be given. The sequenced sample consisted of blood. The sequence was obtained from a woman aged 18 to 35 in good health. The DNA sequence is TGCGCCAGCAGCCAGGCGGGTTTTTACTATGGCTACACCTTC. It codes for CASSQAGFYYGYTF.